The rows below give T cell receptor beta chains drawn from one sample of a study of T-cell memory formation after mild COVID-19. TCRdb fed the 5' RACE reads into MiXCR, producing one record per CDR3 protein. The top ten clones hold around 3.8% of a sample with under 300,000 distinct CDR3 sequences, less than 20% of them seen once. Sequenced input: PBMCs or a T cell subset sorted from them (not recorded which). These receptors were obtained from a man aged 18 to 29 who had mild COVID-19 (a few samples of this study predate the infection). Cell type and time point are not known. Each CDR3 is given with its conserved first and last residue.

TRBJ2-7 TRBV5-1 CASRDTLSSYEQYF
TRBJ2-2 TRBV6-2/TRBV6-3 CASRKLAGGLELFF
TRBJ1-6 TRBV24-1 CATSIRINSPLHF
TRBJ1-2 TRBV4-3 CASSQDLTALRYTF
TRBJ1-1 TRBV7-9 CASSPLFAALKAFF
TRBJ1-3 TRBV4-3 CASSQEGNTIYF
TRBJ1-5 TRBV7-2 CASSLEALTNQPQHF
TRBJ1-5 TRBV28 CASSFSGFNQPQHF
TRBJ2-1 TRBV20-1 CSAKKGGPYNEQFF
TRBJ2-1 TRBV5-1 CASSFQGAGFYNEQFF
TRBJ2-5 TRBV9 CASSMDRGQETQYF
TRBJ2-1 TRBV7-2 CASSELSNEQFF
TRBJ2-1 TRBV5-1 CASGQGMNEQFF
TRBJ2-2 TRBV7-2 CASTTDGGGGELFF
TRBJ1-2 TRBV7-9 CASSPDRFNYGYTF
TRBJ1-2 TRBV4-3 CASSQDYRGGYTF
TRBJ2-7 TRBV12-3/TRBV12-4 CASRAGYSYEQYF
TRBJ1-2 TRBV27 CASSSFGQVEGYTF
TRBJ1-2 TRBV6-5 CASSASGSGVYGYTF
TRBJ1-6 TRBV5-1 CASSLEGQRNSPLHF
TRBJ1-6 TRBV4-1 CASSPSPGQGNSPLHF
TRBJ2-5 TRBV5-1 CASSLLTGAQETQYF
TRBJ2-5 TRBV2 CASSYNNGVSETQYF
TRBJ2-3 TRBV5-1 CASSTGTPGRNTQYF
TRBJ2-1 TRBV11-2 CASSPGGGRDNEQFF
TRBJ1-4 TRBV10-3 CAISAGRDNEKLFF
TRBJ1-5 TRBV7-2 CASSLGDTGRPQHF